This T cell receptor beta chain was observed in a study of blood T cell repertoires in COVID-19. The wider study: Donors in the United States, Italy and Spain gave samples during acute or convalescent COVID-19. Nucleic acid was either cDNA or gDNA, and it came from T cells, B-cell-depleted T cells, or PBMCs.

In the original processing: By means of reference gene primer amplification, nucleated cell counts were estimated. Sequencing used immunoSEQ multiplex PCR; TCRdb keeps in-frame clones, though not all of them. D and trimming come from the DNA, and the V and J calls and clone size come from that table. The data show roughly 100,000 clones, approximately 80% seen once. This CDR3 comprises 13 residues. CDR1 is SNHLY and CDR2 is FYNNEI in the germline V gene. Trimming took 7 bases from V and 2 from J; bases not matched to a gene: 4. This TCR was sampled from a man aged 55-75 years with active or convalescent COVID-19. Sequencing was done on a sample of peripheral blood. The V call is TRBV2, the J call TRBJ1-2, with 7 positions matching TRBD1. The CDR3 is CASTRDRNYGYTF. The DNA of the CDR3 is TGTGCCAGCACCCGGGACAGAAACTATGGCTACACCTTC. Filled out from reference TRBV2 and TRBJ1-2, the complete variable domain reads EPEVTQTPSHQVTQMGQEVILRCVPISNHLYFYWYRQILGQKVEFLVSFYNNEISEKSEIFDDQFSVERPDGSNFTLKIRSTKLEDSAMYFCASTRDRNYGYTFGSGTRLTVV.